Listed below are T cell receptor beta chains from one sample, sequenced in a study of regulatory T cells in long-lasting Graves disease. TCRdb reanalysed the multiplex PCR reads using MiXCR and keeps one entry per CDR3 protein. The sample has 300,000 to 400,000 distinct CDR3 sequences, 15% to 20% seen once; the top ten hold around 36%. Specimen: peripheral blood mononuclear cells (PBMCs), collected at new diagnosis, from a patient treated with antithyroid drugs. These receptors came from a female donor with Graves disease. CDR3s include the opening cysteine and the closing phenylalanine or tryptophan. The order of the fields is V gene, clone size, J gene, D gene, CDR3 DNA, CDR3 protein. The D gene is left open where the match is weak. Where a row states a size, it is once, few, many or the class of an expanded clone; other rows omit it.

v_call: TRBV6-1
clone_size: few
j_call: TRBJ2-5
d_call: -
cdr3_nt: TGTGCCAGCAGGCTCCGGGACCGGGGGACCCAGTACTTC
cdr3_aa: CASRLRDRGTQYF

v_call: TRBV10-3
clone_size: many
j_call: TRBJ2-7
d_call: -
cdr3_nt: TGTGCCATCAGTGGGGACAGCGGGAACTACGAGCAGTACTTC
cdr3_aa: CAISGDSGNYEQYF

v_call: TRBV25-1
clone_size: many
j_call: TRBJ2-2
d_call: TRBD1
cdr3_nt: TGTGCCAGCAGGGACAGGTGGAACACCGGGGAGCTGTTTTTT
cdr3_aa: CASRDRWNTGELFF

v_call: TRBV28
clone_size: -
j_call: TRBJ2-7
d_call: TRBD2
cdr3_nt: TGTGCCAGCAGTTTATTCCTGCTAGCGGGAGGGAACGAGCAGTACTTC
cdr3_aa: CASSLFLLAGGNEQYF

v_call: TRBV24-1
clone_size: many
j_call: TRBJ2-5
d_call: TRBD1
cdr3_nt: TGTGCCACCAGTGACCAGGGGGCGGGGGAGACCCAGTACTTC
cdr3_aa: CATSDQGAGETQYF

v_call: TRBV11-1
clone_size: -
j_call: TRBJ2-4
d_call: -
cdr3_nt: TGTGCCAGCAGCACCACAGGTGTAGCCAAAAACATTCAGTACTTC
cdr3_aa: CASSTTGVAKNIQYF

v_call: TRBV7-2
clone_size: -
j_call: TRBJ2-1
d_call: TRBD2
cdr3_nt: TGTGCCAGCAGCGCTTATAGCGGGAGGGGCAATGAGCAGTTCTTC
cdr3_aa: CASSAYSGRGNEQFF

v_call: TRBV6-1
clone_size: -
j_call: TRBJ1-2
d_call: -
cdr3_nt: TGTGCCAGCAGTCGCATTAAGCGGGTTTATGGCTACACCTTC
cdr3_aa: CASSRIKRVYGYTF

v_call: TRBV28
clone_size: many
j_call: TRBJ1-3
d_call: -
cdr3_nt: TGTGCCAGCGAAGGGGCGTCTGGAAACACCATATATTTT
cdr3_aa: CASEGASGNTIYF

v_call: TRBV2
clone_size: few
j_call: TRBJ1-4
d_call: -
cdr3_nt: TGTGCCAGCAGTGAAGTCTTTAATGAAAAACTGTTTTTT
cdr3_aa: CASSEVFNEKLFF

v_call: TRBV28
clone_size: few
j_call: TRBJ2-3
d_call: -
cdr3_nt: TGTGCCAGCAGTTTTCTCGGGACGAGCACAGATACGCAGTATTTT
cdr3_aa: CASSFLGTSTDTQYF

v_call: TRBV9
clone_size: many
j_call: TRBJ2-2
d_call: TRBD2
cdr3_nt: TGTGCCAGCAGCGTAGTGGTCGCGGGAGCCGGGGAGCTGTTTTTT
cdr3_aa: CASSVVVAGAGELFF

v_call: TRBV10-2
clone_size: many
j_call: TRBJ1-1
d_call: TRBD1
cdr3_nt: TGCGCCAGCAGTGTCCAGGCAGGGGGCCTTTTGAACACTGAAGCTTTCTTT
cdr3_aa: CASSVQAGGLLNTEAFF

v_call: TRBV28
clone_size: many
j_call: TRBJ2-7
d_call: -
cdr3_nt: TGTGCCAGCAGCCCCCCCTCGGACAGCTACGAGCAGTACTTC
cdr3_aa: CASSPPSDSYEQYF

v_call: TRBV11-1
clone_size: -
j_call: TRBJ2-1
d_call: -
cdr3_nt: TGTGCCAGCAGCTTCGCGGGCTCTTATAATGAGCAGTTCTTC
cdr3_aa: CASSFAGSYNEQFF

v_call: TRBV12-3/TRBV12-4
clone_size: many
j_call: TRBJ2-1
d_call: TRBD2
cdr3_nt: TGTGCCAGCAGTTTCGGGACTAGCGGGAGGGGGGAGCAGTTCTTC
cdr3_aa: CASSFGTSGRGEQFF

v_call: TRBV10-3
clone_size: many
j_call: TRBJ2-7
d_call: -
cdr3_nt: TGTGCCATCAGTGACCTCTACGAGCAGTACTTC
cdr3_aa: CAISDLYEQYF

v_call: TRBV9
clone_size: many
j_call: TRBJ2-5
d_call: -
cdr3_nt: TGTGCCAGCAGCGTCAATGGTCACCAAGAGACCCAGTACTTC
cdr3_aa: CASSVNGHQETQYF

v_call: TRBV19
clone_size: many
j_call: TRBJ1-1
d_call: -
cdr3_nt: TGTGCCAGTAGTATAGATGCCGGGAACACTGAAGCTTTCTTT
cdr3_aa: CASSIDAGNTEAFF

v_call: TRBV5-5
clone_size: many
j_call: TRBJ1-4
d_call: -
cdr3_nt: TGTGCCAGCAGCATAATCCCGTTTGAAAAACTGTTTTTT
cdr3_aa: CASSIIPFEKLFF

v_call: TRBV12-3/TRBV12-4
clone_size: many
j_call: TRBJ2-5
d_call: -
cdr3_nt: TGTGCCAGCAGTTTAAGCGGAGCGGAGACCCAGTACTTC
cdr3_aa: CASSLSGAETQYF

v_call: TRBV30
clone_size: few
j_call: TRBJ2-5
d_call: TRBD1
cdr3_nt: TGTGCCTGGACCATACAGGGGGTTGGGACCCAGTACTTC
cdr3_aa: CAWTIQGVGTQYF

v_call: TRBV2
clone_size: many
j_call: TRBJ2-1
d_call: -
cdr3_nt: TGTGCCAGCAGCTTACAGAGAAGCTCCTACAATGAGCAGCTCTTC
cdr3_aa: CASSLQRSSYNEQLF

v_call: TRBV5-1
clone_size: few
j_call: TRBJ2-7
d_call: TRBD1
cdr3_nt: TGCGCCAGCAGCCCCCCGGCTGGGGCAGGGGGTAGTTACGAGCAGTACTTC
cdr3_aa: CASSPPAGAGGSYEQYF

v_call: TRBV12-3/TRBV12-4
clone_size: -
j_call: TRBJ1-4
d_call: -
cdr3_nt: TGTGCCAGCGGTGAGGGGGAAAAACTGTTTTTT
cdr3_aa: CASGEGEKLFF

v_call: TRBV27
clone_size: many
j_call: TRBJ2-3
d_call: TRBD2
cdr3_nt: TGTGCCAGCACTTATTGGGGAGCGGGAGGCACCACAGATACGCAGTATTTT
cdr3_aa: CASTYWGAGGTTDTQYF

v_call: TRBV10-3
clone_size: few
j_call: TRBJ2-1
d_call: TRBD2
cdr3_nt: TGTGCCATCACTTCCGGGACTAGCCCCGATGAGCAGTTCTTC
cdr3_aa: CAITSGTSPDEQFF

v_call: TRBV28
clone_size: few
j_call: TRBJ2-1
d_call: -
cdr3_nt: TGTGCCAGCAGTCCAGGGGGGATTTCCTACAATGAGCAGTTCTTC
cdr3_aa: CASSPGGISYNEQFF

v_call: TRBV5-1
clone_size: many
j_call: TRBJ2-7
d_call: -
cdr3_nt: TGCGCCAGCAGCCCCGACAGTCCTGTAACCTACGAGCAGTACTTC
cdr3_aa: CASSPDSPVTYEQYF

v_call: TRBV12-3/TRBV12-4
clone_size: many
j_call: TRBJ2-7
d_call: TRBD2
cdr3_nt: TGTGCCAGCAGTTTTTGGCTAGCGGCCTCCTACGAGCAGTACTTC
cdr3_aa: CASSFWLAASYEQYF

v_call: TRBV13
clone_size: many
j_call: TRBJ2-5
d_call: -
cdr3_nt: TGTGCCAGCAGCTTAGAGGGAGGTCAAGAGACCCAGTACTTC
cdr3_aa: CASSLEGGQETQYF

v_call: TRBV5-5
clone_size: many
j_call: TRBJ1-1
d_call: -
cdr3_nt: TGTGCCAGCAGCTGGGAGTTAATGAACACTGAAGCTTTCTTT
cdr3_aa: CASSWELMNTEAFF

v_call: TRBV7-6
clone_size: -
j_call: TRBJ2-5
d_call: -
cdr3_nt: TGTGCCAGCAGCTATACTCGCCGGGGGCAAGAGACCCAGTACTTC
cdr3_aa: CASSYTRRGQETQYF

v_call: TRBV24-1
clone_size: many
j_call: TRBJ2-1
d_call: TRBD1
cdr3_nt: TGTGCCACCAGGGGGACAGATTCCTACAATGAGCAGTTCTTC
cdr3_aa: CATRGTDSYNEQFF

v_call: TRBV11-3
clone_size: -
j_call: TRBJ2-1
d_call: -
cdr3_nt: TGTGCCAGCAGCCGCGACCGTTACGAGCAGTTCTTC
cdr3_aa: CASSRDRYEQFF

v_call: TRBV19
clone_size: many
j_call: TRBJ1-2
d_call: -
cdr3_nt: TGTGCCAGTAGTATGACAGCTAACTATGGCTACACCTTC
cdr3_aa: CASSMTANYGYTF

v_call: TRBV19
clone_size: -
j_call: TRBJ1-2
d_call: -
cdr3_nt: TGTGCCAGTAGCACTCAGTCTTCTGGCTACACCTTC
cdr3_aa: CASSTQSSGYTF